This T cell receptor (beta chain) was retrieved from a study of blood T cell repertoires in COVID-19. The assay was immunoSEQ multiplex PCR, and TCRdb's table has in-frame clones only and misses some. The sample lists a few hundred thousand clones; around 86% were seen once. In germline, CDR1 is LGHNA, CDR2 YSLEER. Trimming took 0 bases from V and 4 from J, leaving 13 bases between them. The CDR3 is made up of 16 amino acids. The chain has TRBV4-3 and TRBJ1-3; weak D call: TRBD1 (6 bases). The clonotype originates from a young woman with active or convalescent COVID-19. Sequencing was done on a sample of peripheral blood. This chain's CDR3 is CASSQDNRESGNTIYF. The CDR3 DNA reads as TGCGCCAGCAGCCAAGATAACAGGGAATCAGGAAACACCATATATTTT.